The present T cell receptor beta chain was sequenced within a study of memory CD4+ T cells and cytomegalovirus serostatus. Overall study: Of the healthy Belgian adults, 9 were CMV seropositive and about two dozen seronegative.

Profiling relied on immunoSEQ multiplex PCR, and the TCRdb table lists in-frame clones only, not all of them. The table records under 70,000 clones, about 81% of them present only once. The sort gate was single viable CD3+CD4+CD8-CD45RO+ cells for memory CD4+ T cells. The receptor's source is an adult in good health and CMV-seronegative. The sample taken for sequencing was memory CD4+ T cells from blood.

DNA for the CDR3: TGTGCCAGCAGCTTAGCTCCGGGCCGCCGGGGGGATAATGAGCAGTTCTTC. This sequence encodes CASSLAPGRRGDNEQFF. The rearrangement joins TRBV11-3 to TRBJ2-1, with 7 bases that match TRBD2. Germline lookup yields CDR1 SGHNT and CDR2 YENEEA. The J segment lost 7 bases and the V segment lost 1 base, leaving 13 bases of the junction unmatched. This CDR3 has 17 amino acids.